This is a list of T cell receptor beta chains from one sample in a study of blood T cell repertoires in COVID-19. The assay was immunoSEQ multiplex PCR, and TCRdb's table has in-frame clones only and misses some. The sample gives around 380,000 clones, more than 75% of which show up once; about 1.5% is in the top ten. The sequencing input was PBMCs or T cells enriched from blood (not recorded which). The source is a young man who had recovered from COVID-19. Each CDR3 is given with its conserved first and last residue. Each record gives: D gene, clone size, V gene, J gene, CDR3 DNA, CDR3 protein. The D gene is left open where the match is weak. Size values are once, few and many counts, or a class for expanded clones, and some rows have none.

TRBD1,-,TRBV5-5,TRBJ2-7,TGTGCCAGCAGTTCGACCGGGACAGGGGGGTACGAGCAGTACTTC,CASSSTGTGGYEQYF
TRBD1,-,TRBV9,TRBJ1-2,TGTGCCAGCAGCCCTGACAGGGCTAACTATGGCTACACCTTC,CASSPDRANYGYTF
-,few,TRBV20-1,TRBJ2-2,TGCAGTGCTAGTGACGGGATGAACACCGGGGAGCTGTTTTTT,CSASDGMNTGELFF
-,-,TRBV19,TRBJ1-5,TGTGCCAGTACCCGAGGACAGAAACTCAATCAGCCCCAGCATTTT,CASTRGQKLNQPQHF
TRBD1,-,TRBV6-2/TRBV6-3,TRBJ1-5,TGTGCCAGCAGTCCGGGACAGAGGTTTTGGAATCAGCCCCAGCATTTT,CASSPGQRFWNQPQHF
TRBD2,-,TRBV5-4,TRBJ2-7,TGTGCCAGCAGCTTTGGGCGGGAGAGCTCCTACGAGCAGTACTTC,CASSFGRESSYEQYF
-,-,TRBV5-6,TRBJ1-2,TGTGCCAGCAGTCTTACAGGGAGCGACTATGGCTACACCTTC,CASSLTGSDYGYTF
-,-,TRBV7-8,TRBJ1-1,TGTGCCAGCAGCCCGAGGACTGGTGGAGCTTTCTTT,CASSPRTGGAFF
-,-,TRBV7-9,TRBJ1-2,TGTGCCTCAGACAGTTCCTATGGCTACACCTTC,CASDSSYGYTF
TRBD1,-,TRBV9,TRBJ2-2,TGTGCCAGCAGTACCGGGACAGCGAACACCGGGGAGCTGTTTTTT,CASSTGTANTGELFF
-,few,TRBV19,TRBJ1-6,TGTGCCAGTAGTATCCCAGGGAATTCACCCCTCCACTTT,CASSIPGNSPLHF
-,-,TRBV12-1,TRBJ2-2,TGTGCCAGGGGGGGAGGAAACACCGGGGAGCTGTTTTTT,CARGGGNTGELFF
TRBD1,-,TRBV19,TRBJ1-2,TGTGCCAGTAGCCGGGACAGGGGGGGATCTAACTATGGCTACACCTTC,CASSRDRGGSNYGYTF
-,once,TRBV5-8,TRBJ1-5,TGTGCCAGCAGCACGTACGGGAACGGCTATCAGCCCCAGCATTTT,CASSTYGNGYQPQHF
-,-,TRBV4-2,TRBJ1-2,TGTGCCAGCAGCCAAGAGGGGCGGAGGGTTCTCGACGGCTACACCTTC,CASSQEGRRVLDGYTF
TRBD1,-,TRBV6-5,TRBJ1-6,TGTGCCAGCGGGACAGGACTTAATTCACCCCTCCACTTT,CASGTGLNSPLHF
-,-,TRBV4-3,TRBJ2-3,TGCGCCAGCAGCCAAGGGGAGGCGGGTACGCAGTATTTT,CASSQGEAGTQYF
-,-,TRBV6-5,TRBJ1-5,TGTGCCAGCAGGGGAAGGCAGGGCGATAATCAGCCCCAGCATTTT,CASRGRQGDNQPQHF
-,-,TRBV4-1,TRBJ2-3,TGCGCCAGCAGCCAAGAGCGGAGGACTACGACAGATACGCAGTATTTT,CASSQERRTTTDTQYF
-,-,TRBV5-1,TRBJ2-5,TGCGCCAGCAGCTCGGGCGGGGTGCAAGAGACCCAGTACTTC,CASSSGGVQETQYF
-,-,TRBV9,TRBJ2-5,TGTGCCAGCAGCGGACCAGATACGACAAACCAGTACTTC,CASSGPDTTNQYF
-,-,TRBV18,TRBJ1-2,TGTGCCAGCTCACCAGCGACAACACAGAGGGTATATGGCTACACCTTC,CASSPATTQRVYGYTF
-,-,TRBV7-6,TRBJ2-7,TGTGCCAGCAGCCAGGGGTCCACCTACGAGCAGTACTTC,CASSQGSTYEQYF
TRBD1,-,TRBV12-3/TRBV12-4,TRBJ1-5,TGTGCCAGCAGTGGACAGGGTGTTCAGCCCCAGCATTTT,CASSGQGVQPQHF
TRBD2,-,TRBV6-1,TRBJ2-3,TGTGCCAGCAGTGATCCTAGAACTAGCGGGGGACCAGATACGCAGTATTTT,CASSDPRTSGGPDTQYF
TRBD1,-,TRBV7-9,TRBJ1-1,TGTGCCAGCAGCTTGGGACAGTCGAACACTGAAGCTTTCTTT,CASSLGQSNTEAFF
-,-,TRBV4-1,TRBJ1-5,TGCGCCAGCAGCCAAGTCGTAGTCTCCGAAAATCAGCCCCAGCATTTT,CASSQVVVSENQPQHF
-,-,TRBV12-3/TRBV12-4,TRBJ1-1,TGTGCCAGCACCGTCCTCGGGAGTGGTGAAGCTTTCTTT,CASTVLGSGEAFF
-,-,TRBV6-5,TRBJ2-7,TGTGCCAGCAGTCTTCGTCACAGCTACGAGCAGTACTTC,CASSLRHSYEQYF
-,-,TRBV6-2/TRBV6-3,TRBJ1-2,TGTGCCAGCAGTGATTTACAGGGAGACCCCAACTATGGCTACACCTTC,CASSDLQGDPNYGYTF
TRBD1,-,TRBV27,TRBJ1-5,TGTGCCAGCAGTTTATCCATTACAGGGGATCAGCCCCAGCATTTT,CASSLSITGDQPQHF
-,-,TRBV5-1,TRBJ2-5,TGCGCCAGCAGCCTCGGTGCGGGTGGGGTGGAGACCCAGTACTTC,CASSLGAGGVETQYF
TRBD2,-,TRBV11-2,TRBJ2-1,TGTGCCAGCAGCCTAGGGACTAGCGGCTACAATGAGCAGTTCTTC,CASSLGTSGYNEQFF
TRBD1,-,TRBV4-2,TRBJ1-5,TGTGCCAGCAGCCAAGATTGGGGGACAGGGGGTCAGCCCCAGCATTTT,CASSQDWGTGGQPQHF
TRBD1,-,TRBV25-1,TRBJ1-2,TGTGCCAGCGAATCTGACAGGGGCAGCTATGGCTACACCTTC,CASESDRGSYGYTF
-,-,TRBV18,TRBJ1-2,TGTGCCAGCTCACCACCAGGGGTCCTTAACTATGGCTACACCTTC,CASSPPGVLNYGYTF
-,-,TRBV6-5,TRBJ2-7,TGTGCCAGCAGGCCTACTAGCTACGAGCAGTACTTC,CASRPTSYEQYF
TRBD2,-,TRBV12-5,TRBJ2-3,TGTGCTAGTGGTTCCCCCCATGGGGGGGGCACAGATACGCAGTATTTT,CASGSPHGGGTDTQYF
-,-,TRBV4-2,TRBJ1-4,TGTGCCAGCAGCCAAGCCCGGGGCGGGGGAGATGAAAAACTGTTTTTT,CASSQARGGGDEKLFF
-,-,TRBV2,TRBJ2-7,TGTGCCAGCTCCGGTCGGGGGAACGAGCAGTACTTC,CASSGRGNEQYF
TRBD1,-,TRBV6-6,TRBJ1-4,TGTGCCAGCAGTTACGGACAGGGACAGTATGAAAAACTGTTTTTT,CASSYGQGQYEKLFF
-,-,TRBV7-9,TRBJ1-2,TGTGCCAGCAGCCCGCGGGCGGATCGTGCCTATGGCTACACCTTC,CASSPRADRAYGYTF